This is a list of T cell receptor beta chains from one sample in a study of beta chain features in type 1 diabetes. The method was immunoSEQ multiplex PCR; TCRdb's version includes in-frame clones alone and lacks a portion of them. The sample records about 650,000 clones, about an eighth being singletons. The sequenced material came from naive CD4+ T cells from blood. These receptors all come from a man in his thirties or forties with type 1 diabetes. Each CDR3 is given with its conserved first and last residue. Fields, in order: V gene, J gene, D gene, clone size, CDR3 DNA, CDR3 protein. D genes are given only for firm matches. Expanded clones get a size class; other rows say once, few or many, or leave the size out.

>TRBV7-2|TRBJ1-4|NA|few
TGTGCCAGCAGCTTAGCCGGGAGCACAAATGAAAAACTGTTTTTT
CASSLAGSTNEKLFF
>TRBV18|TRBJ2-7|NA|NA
TGTGCCAGCTCACCATTTGAGGGTTCCTACGAGCAGTACTTC
CASSPFEGSYEQYF
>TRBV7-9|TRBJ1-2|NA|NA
TGTGCCAGCAGACCTAGCGGGGCTAACTATGGCTACACCTTC
CASRPSGANYGYTF
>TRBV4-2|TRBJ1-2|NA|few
TGTGCCAGCAGCCTAGGGCATTCCGCAGGAAATGGCTACACCTTC
CASSLGHSAGNGYTF
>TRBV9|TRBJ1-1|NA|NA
TGTGCCAGCAGCGTAGACAGGGTTATTGGTGAAGCTTTCTTT
CASSVDRVIGEAFF
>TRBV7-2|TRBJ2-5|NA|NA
TGTGCCAGCAGCCCAAACCGGGACTTCCAAGAGACCCAGTACTTC
CASSPNRDFQETQYF
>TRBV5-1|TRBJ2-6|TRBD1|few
TGCGCCAGCAGCTTGGGACAGGGTGCTGGGGCCAACGTCCTGACTTTC
CASSLGQGAGANVLTF
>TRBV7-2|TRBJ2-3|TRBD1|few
TGTGCCAGCAGCTCCCGGGACAGAGTCGCAGATACGCAGTATTTT
CASSSRDRVADTQYF
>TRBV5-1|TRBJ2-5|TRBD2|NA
TGCGCCAGCAGCCCTACTAGCGAGCAAGAGACCCAGTACTTC
CASSPTSEQETQYF
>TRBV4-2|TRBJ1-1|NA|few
TGTGCCAGCAGCCAAGCAGATAGGGAGAGTGAAGCTTTCTTT
CASSQADRESEAFF
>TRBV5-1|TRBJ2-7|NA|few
TGCGCCAGCAGCTCACGGGACGGCCCCTACGAGCAGTACTTC
CASSSRDGPYEQYF
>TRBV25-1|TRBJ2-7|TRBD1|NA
TGTGCCAGCAGTGAATCTTGGGACAGACCCTACGAGCAGTACTTC
CASSESWDRPYEQYF
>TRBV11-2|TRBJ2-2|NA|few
TGTGCCAGCACCCTGACTCACACCGGGGAGCTGTTTTTT
CASTLTHTGELFF
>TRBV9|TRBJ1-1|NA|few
TGTGCCAGCAGCTCACAAACTGCGGGGGAAGCTTTCTTT
CASSSQTAGEAFF
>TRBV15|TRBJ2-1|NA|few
TGTGCCACCAGCAGAGATACGGGTGAGCAGTTCTTC
CATSRDTGEQFF
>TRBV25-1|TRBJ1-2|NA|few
TGTGCCAGCAGTGTAGGAGGGCAGGGGCATGGCTACACCTTC
CASSVGGQGHGYTF
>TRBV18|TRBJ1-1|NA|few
TGTGCCAGCTCACCAATCAGCTACACTGAAGCTTTCTTT
CASSPISYTEAFF
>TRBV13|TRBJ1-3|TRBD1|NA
TGTGCCAGCAGCTTCACAGGGGGCTTATCTGGAAACACCATATATTTT
CASSFTGGLSGNTIYF
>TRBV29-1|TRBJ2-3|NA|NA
TGCAGCGTTTCTACAGGGAGGCGCACAGATACGCAGTATTTT
CSVSTGRRTDTQYF
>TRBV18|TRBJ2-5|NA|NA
TGTGCCAGCTCGGGGATGTTGGAGACCCAGTACTTC
CASSGMLETQYF